These 22 T cell receptor beta chains were all obtained from the same sample, sequenced in a study of cytotoxic CD8 clonotypes in ibrutinib-treated CLL. The data were produced by immunoSEQ multiplex PCR, yet TCRdb's version contains in-frame clones alone and is incomplete. The table has tens of thousands of clones, 83% seen once. This specimen was PBMCs, taken after 24 months of ibrutinib treatment. The receptor source for this set is a human donor with chronic lymphocytic leukemia.

The chain carries TRBV6-1 and TRBJ2-1; possibly TRBD1 or TRBD2 for D (5 bases each). CDR1 and CDR2 from the germline V gene are MNHNS and SASEGT. This CDR3 is built from 14 residues. Trimming shortened V by 7 bases and J by 0 bases, and 10 bases separated the two germline ends. The CDR3: CASTRDRSYNEQFF. CDR3 in DNA: TGTGCCAGCACCCGGGACCGCTCCTACAATGAGCAGTTCTTC.

V and J are TRBV15 and TRBJ2-5; D remains ambiguous. The end of the DNA is better explained by TRBJ2-7, so the J call may be wrong. Germline assignment: CDR1 LNHNV and CDR2 YYDKDF (reference sequence). The CDR3 sequence is 14 residues long. CDR3 residues: CATSRLGISYEQYF. DNA for the CDR3: TGTGCCACCAGCAGGTTGGGGATATCCTACGAGCAGTACTTC.

This chain uses TRBV7-9 with TRBJ1-4, with D unclear. V shed 6 bases and J shed 1 base, with 12 bases lying between them. This CDR3 spans 15 amino acids. Germline assignment: CDR1 SEHNR and CDR2 FQNEAQ (reference sequence). For the CDR3, the DNA is TGTGCCAGCAGTTCCGTGATGGGAACTAATGAAAAACTGTTTTTT. It codes for CASSSVMGTNEKLFF.

With respect to this clone: Distinct nucleotide sequences in the sample also encode this CDR3. The rearrangement joins TRBV28 to TRBJ2-5; 15 bases align to TRBD2. Trimming took 6 bases from V and 2 from J; bases not matched to a gene: 4. The CDR3 covers 16 residues. CDR1 is MDHEN and CDR2 is SYDVKM in the germline V gene. CDR3 loop: CASSLGLAGGQETQYF. The CDR3 region has the DNA TGTGCCAGCAGCCTGGGACTAGCGGGAGGACAAGAGACCCAGTACTTC.

The V gene is TRBV7-2, the J gene TRBJ2-1; 12 bases line up with TRBD2. Losses at the gene ends were 2 bases for V and 5 bases for J; bases not matched to a gene: 7. CDR3 size: 17 residues. CDR1 is SGHTA and CDR2 is FQGNSA in the germline V gene. CDR3 sequence (DNA): TGTGCCAGCAGCTTATGGCGTCGGACTAGCGGGGACAATGAGCAGTTCTTC. Translating gives CASSLWRRTSGDNEQFF.

The chain links TRBV7-2 to TRBJ1-5; D is possibly TRBD1 (6 bases). The CDR3 has 13 residues. V was shortened by 5 bases and J by 5 bases, with 10 bases between the two germline ends. Germline V CDR1 and CDR2: SGHTA, FQGNSA. The CDR3 region has the DNA TGTGCCAGCAGCCCCGACAGGTATCAGCCCCAGCATTTT. It codes for CASSPDRYQPQHF.

The rearrangement links TRBV6-1 to TRBJ2-7, with 8 bases that match TRBD1. Germline CDR1 and CDR2: MNHNS and SASEGT. There are 16 residues in the CDR3. Trimming took 2 bases from V and 5 from J; bases not matched to a gene: 11. CDR3 DNA sequence: TGTGCCAGCAGTGAACTAGGTTTCAGGGGGCCCAACGAGCAGTACTTC. Its translation is CASSELGFRGPNEQYF.

V usage is TRBV11-2 and J usage is TRBJ2-3; TRBD1 aligns across 10 bases. CDR1 SGHAT and CDR2 FQNNGV come from the germline V gene. The CDR3 spans 17 residues. The trim removed 4 bases at V and 6 bases at J, leaving 13 bases unmatched. The CDR3 region has the DNA TGTGCCAGCAGCTCGACCCTAGGACAGGGGGATCTTGATACGCAGTATTTT. The encoded protein is CASSSTLGQGDLDTQYF.

The chain couples TRBV5-4 to TRBJ2-5; D not resolved. The V end was cut by 3 bases, the J end by 5 bases, with 14 bases between. This CDR3 contains 14 residues. CDR1 is SGHNT and CDR2 is YYREEE in the germline V gene (reference sequence). The CDR3 is CASSSERVSETQYF. The CDR3 DNA is TGTGCCAGCAGCTCGGAAAGGGTTTCGGAGACCCAGTACTTC.

This sequence joins TRBV7-8 and TRBJ2-1; TRBD2 is a possible D gene (6 bases). Germline V CDR1 and CDR2: SGHVS, FQNEAQ. The length of the CDR3 is 13 residues. The germline V and J ends were trimmed by 3 bases and 6 bases, with 9 bases remaining between them. This chain's CDR3 is CASSFGRGNEQFF. The CDR3 coding sequence is TGTGCCAGCAGCTTCGGGCGGGGCAATGAGCAGTTCTTC.

V gene TRBV7-8 combines with J gene TRBJ2-5; the D call may be TRBD1 or TRBD2 (5 bases each). The CDR3 spans 13 residues. Germline CDR1 is SGHVS and CDR2 is FQNEAQ. V was cut by 3 bases and J by 5 bases, with 10 bases left in between. The CDR3 DNA sequence: TGTGCCAGCAGCTTGGGACCTTGGGAGACCCAGTACTTC. As protein: CASSLGPWETQYF.

The chain carries TRBV28 and TRBJ1-5; unclear D gene. V was pared by 3 bases and J by 2 bases, with 8 bases between. This CDR3 spans 14 amino acids. CDR1 is MDHEN and CDR2 is SYDVKM in the germline V gene. CDR3 region: CASSFAGGNQPQHF. CDR3 sequence (DNA): TGTGCCAGCAGTTTTGCCGGTGGCAATCAGCCCCAGCATTTT.

This chain uses TRBV9 with TRBJ2-7; D is perhaps TRBD1 or TRBD2 (5 bases each). Germline V gene sequence: CDR1 SGDLS, CDR2 YYNGEE. V shed 0 bases and J shed 5 bases, with 12 bases lying between them. This CDR3 has 14 amino acids. CDR3 in DNA: TGTGCCAGCAGCGTAGATGGCAGGGACGACGAGCAGTACTTC. Its translation: CASSVDGRDDEQYF.

The chain links TRBV2 to TRBJ2-3; 12 bases match TRBD2. The CDR3 totals 16 residues. Germline-derived CDR1 and CDR2 are SNHLY and FYNNEI. J gave up 3 bases and V 3 bases, and 4 bases lay outside the gene matches. In nucleotides, the CDR3 is TGTGCCAGCAGTGATAGGACTAGCGGGATAACAGATACGCAGTATTTT. It specifies CASSDRTSGITDTQYF.

The V gene is TRBV18, the J gene TRBJ2-3; 10 bases are a match to TRBD1. Germline V gene lookup returns CDR1 KGHSH and CDR2 LQKENI. The length of the CDR3 is 16 residues. V trimming: 2 bases; J trimming: 3 bases; junction bases outside the gene matches: 5. The chain's CDR3 is CASSPLRTGGTDTQYF. CDR3 in DNA: TGTGCCAGCTCACCATTGAGGACAGGGGGAACAGATACGCAGTATTTT.

This clone was counted once. The V and J genes are TRBV5-6 and TRBJ2-3; tentative D call: TRBD2 (5 bases). Trimming took 4 bases from V and 3 from J, leaving 15 bases between them. The CDR3 covers 15 residues. Germline V lookup: CDR1 SGHDT, CDR2 YYEEEE. CDR3 sequence: CASSRGLGSTDTQYF. DNA for the CDR3: TGTGCCAGCAGCCGAGGGCTTGGGAGTACAGATACGCAGTATTTT.

This clone was seen only a few times. J is TRBJ2-3 and V is TRBV27; D is unclear. The CDR3 covers 14 residues. Germline-derived CDR1 and CDR2 are MNHEY and SMNVEV (reference sequence). The V gene lost 4 bases and the J gene lost 4 bases, with 12 bases spanning the gap. The DNA for the CDR3 is TGTGCCAGCAGTTCTCCTGCGCAGTCAGATACGCAGTATTTT. Protein sequence: CASSSPAQSDTQYF.

This chain joins TRBV19 and TRBJ2-7; 8 nucleotides line up with TRBD2. The CDR3 sequence is 15 residues long. The germline CDR1 and CDR2 sequences are LNHDA and SQIVND (reference sequence). Unmatched junction bases numbered 6, after V lost 3 bases and J lost 2 bases. The CDR3, as DNA: TGTGCCAGTAGTATCGGGAGGGGCCAGACCTACGAGCAGTACTTC. This gives the protein CASSIGRGQTYEQYF.

The chain has TRBV4-1 and TRBJ2-1, with 9 bases fitting TRBD2. Germline CDR1 reads MGHRA; CDR2 reads YSYEKL. The CDR3 covers 15 residues. The junction had 3 bases not matched to a gene; V was cut back by 1 base and J by 5 bases. CDR3 in amino acids: CASSQGLAGHNEQFF. In DNA, the CDR3 is TGCGCCAGCAGCCAAGGTCTAGCGGGGCACAATGAGCAGTTCTTC.

The chain joins TRBV5-1 to TRBJ2-2, with 8 bases lining up with TRBD1. The CDR3 is 15 amino acids. The V gene end was trimmed by 5 bases and the J gene end by 1 base; junction bases not matched to a gene: 4. Germline CDR1 and CDR2: SGHRS and YFSETQ. DNA for the CDR3: TGCGCCAGCAGTCCGGACAGGGTGAACACCGGGGAGCTGTTTTTT. This translates into CASSPDRVNTGELFF.

The chain employs TRBV7-7 and TRBJ2-7; D uncertain. The V gene's germline CDR1 is SSHAT and CDR2 FNYEAQ (reference sequence). Trimming removed 1 base at V and 0 bases at J, with 13 bases between. The CDR3 is 16 amino acids. The CDR3 bases are TGTGCCAGCAGCTTAGTCCTGCATTCAAGCTCCTACGAGCAGTACTTC. Translation: CASSLVLHSSSYEQYF.

The chain carries TRBV5-6 and TRBJ2-1; D possibly corresponds to TRBD1 (5 bases). Germline CDR1 reads SGHDT; CDR2 reads YYEEEE. V was shortened by 4 bases and J by 3 bases, with 17 bases between the two germline ends. This CDR3 contains 16 residues. The CDR3 reads CASSQTPVGLYNEQFF. CDR3 nucleotides: TGTGCCAGCAGCCAAACCCCGGTGGGGCTCTACAATGAGCAGTTCTTC.